Below are 30 T cell receptor beta chains sequenced from a single sample in a study of CDR3 diversity in severe acne. TCRdb fed the PCR reads into MiXCR, producing one record per CDR3 protein. This table holds approximately 77,000 distinct CDR3 sequences, approximately 49% found once. The source material was blood. These receptors all come from a male donor with severe acne vulgaris.

In this sample, this clonotype turned up a few times. V usage is TRBV7-9 and J usage is TRBJ1-2; TRBD1 might be the D (5 bases). Germline loops: CDR1 SEHNR, CDR2 FQNEAQ (reference sequence). This CDR3 comprises 15 residues. The V end lost 1 base, the J end lost 0 bases, and 9 bases lay between the germline ends. For the CDR3, the DNA is TGTGCCAGCAGCTTAGTGGGGGAAGCTAACTATGGCTACACCTTC. It encodes CASSLVGEANYGYTF. Full variable domain (remainder filled in from reference TRBV7-9 and TRBJ1-2): DTGVSQNPRHKITKRGQNVTFRCDPISEHNRLYWYRQTLGQGPEFLTYFQNEAQLEKSRLLSDRFSAERPKGSFSTLEIQRTEQGDSAMYLCASSLVGEANYGYTFGSGTRLTVV.

This chain uses TRBV4-1 with TRBJ1-1, with D uncertain. The CDR3 is 14 residues long. Trimming stripped 0 bases from V and 3 bases from J, with 8 bases between. Germline lookup yields CDR1 MGHRA and CDR2 YSYEKL. CDR3 sequence: CASSQEQWHTEAFF. For the CDR3, the DNA is TGCGCCAGCAGCCAAGAACAGTGGCACACTGAAGCTTTCTTT.

V usage is TRBV19 and J usage is TRBJ1-4; unclear D gene. This CDR3 has 12 residues. The V gene lost 1 base and the J gene lost 6 bases, with 3 bases spanning the gap. Germline V gene sequence: CDR1 LNHDA, CDR2 SQIVND (reference sequence). The CDR3 region is CASSIGDEKLFF. The CDR3 nucleotides are TGTGCCAGTAGTATAGGGGATGAAAAACTGTTTTTT.

This clonotype was observed at least ten times. The chain combines TRBV6-1 with TRBJ2-6; D unresolved. Germline CDR1 is MNHNS and CDR2 is SASEGT. This CDR3 comprises 15 residues. Trimming shortened V by 4 bases and J by 0 bases, and 7 bases separated the two germline ends. CDR3 nucleotide sequence: TGTGCCAGCAGTGTGGGGTACTCTGGGGCCAACGTCCTGACTTTC. Translated, it gives CASSVGYSGANVLTF.

This clonotype was counted many times. The chain recombines TRBV19 with TRBJ2-7; D gene ambiguous. The V end was cut by 5 bases, the J end by 2 bases, with 10 bases between. The V gene's germline CDR1 is LNHDA and CDR2 SQIVND (reference sequence). The CDR3 totals 13 residues. CDR3 coding DNA: TGTGCCAGTAGTCTCTACAGTACCTACGAGCAGTACTTC. Amino acid sequence: CASSLYSTYEQYF.

This chain uses TRBV9 with TRBJ2-1; 12 nucleotides line up with TRBD2. CDR1 is SGDLS and CDR2 is YYNGEE in the germline V gene. The J segment lost 8 bases and the V segment lost 4 bases, leaving 4 bases of the junction unmatched. The CDR3 covers 14 residues. CDR3 in DNA: TGTGCCAGCAGCTTTCCTAGCGGGAGGGATGAGCAGTTCTTC. Protein product: CASSFPSGRDEQFF.

The CDR3 loop reads CASSFDEETQYF. As DNA, the CDR3 is TGTGCCAGCAGCTTCGATGAGGAGACCCAGTACTTC. The V call is TRBV11-2, the J call TRBJ2-5, with no clear D. The germline V and J ends were trimmed by 3 bases and 5 bases, with 7 bases remaining between them. The CDR3 has 12 residues. CDR1 is SGHAT and CDR2 is FQNNGV in the germline V gene.

This chain uses TRBV6-4 with TRBJ2-3; D may be TRBD2 (6 bases). The CDR3 extends over 14 amino acids. Per the germline V gene, CDR1 is MRHNA and CDR2 is SNTAGT. Trimming cost V 5 bases and J 2 bases, with 11 bases left between them. CDR3: CASSRDCYTDTQYF. The CDR3 DNA reads as TGTGCCAGCAGTCGGGACTGTTACACAGATACGCAGTATTTT.

This clonotype is termed medium-sized. The rearrangement uses TRBV7-9 and TRBJ1-4, with D possibly TRBD1 on 5 matching bases. This CDR3 spans 15 amino acids. The ends were cut back, 4 bases at V and 7 bases at J, with 16 bases in the middle. The germline V gene has CDR1 SEHNR and CDR2 FQNEAQ (reference sequence). CDR3 DNA: TGTGCCAGCAGCTACCGGGGGGATGGTAGTGAAAAACTGTTTTTT. Its protein is CASSYRGDGSEKLFF.

This clonotype was seen ten or more times. The gene calls are TRBV6-1 and TRBJ2-3, with 8 bases fitting TRBD1. Germline V gives CDR1 MNHNS, CDR2 SASEGT. Trimming removed 5 bases from V and 1 base from J; junction bases left unmatched: 5. The CDR3 covers 15 residues. For the CDR3, the DNA is TGTGCCAGCAGTTTAAGGGGACAGGGCACAGATACGCAGTATTTT. Translating gives CASSLRGQGTDTQYF.

J is TRBJ2-2 and V is TRBV9; a weak D match, TRBD2 (5 bases). CDR1 and CDR2 (germline): SGDLS, YYNGEE. The V and J ends lost 4 bases and 4 bases respectively, with 17 bases between them. CDR3 size: 16 residues. CDR3 coding DNA: TGTGCCAGCAGCTTAGCTGGCAGCGGCGTCACCGGGGAGCTGTTTTTT. Its translation: CASSLAGSGVTGELFF.

Worth noting for this clonotype: A much larger clone differs by one base, so this may be a read error. The chain is built from TRBV6-5 and TRBJ2-7; D is unclear. Germline CDR1 and CDR2: MNHEY and SVGAGI. The CDR3 runs 14 residues. The CDR3 coding sequence is TGTGCCAGCAGTTACCGTAGGACCAACTACGAGCAGCACTTC. It encodes CASSYRRTNYEQHF.

This sequence joins TRBV6-1 and TRBJ2-2, with D possibly being TRBD1 or TRBD2 (7 bases each). This CDR3 is 16 amino acids long. Germline CDR1 MNHNS, CDR2 SASEGT. The V gene lost 4 bases and the J gene lost 2 bases, with 14 bases spanning the gap. The CDR3 here is CASSAYRGLNTGELFF. CDR3 bases: TGTGCCAGCAGTGCATACAGGGGACTAAACACCGGGGAGCTGTTTTTT.

In this sample, this clonotype turned up many times. This chain links TRBV7-6 with TRBJ2-1; 13 bases match TRBD2. Germline CDR1 reads SGHVS; CDR2 reads FNYEAQ. The junction had 5 bases not matched to a gene; V was cut back by 5 bases and J by 7 bases. This CDR3 has 15 amino acids. CDR3 nucleotides: TGTGCCAGCAGCGAACTAGCGGGAGGGCCGAATGAGCAGTTCTTC. It codes for CASSELAGGPNEQFF. Filled out from reference TRBV7-6 and TRBJ2-1, the complete variable domain reads GAGVSQSPRYKVTKRGQDVALRCDPISGHVSLYWYRQALGQGPEFLTYFNYEAQQDKSGLPNDRFSAERPEGSISTLTIQRTEQRDSAMYRCASSELAGGPNEQFFGPGTRLTVL.

The chain uses TRBV9 and TRBJ2-5; no firm D call. The end of the DNA is better explained by TRBJ2-7, so the J call may be wrong. The CDR3 has 15 residues. The germline gives CDR1 SGDLS, CDR2 YYNGEE. CDR3: CASSPFGGRSYEQYF. The CDR3 nucleotides read TGTGCCAGCAGCCCATTCGGTGGGCGGTCCTACGAGCAGTACTTC.

This clonotype was seen ten or more times. The chain combines TRBV2 with TRBJ1-5, with a tentative D call TRBD1 (6 bases). CDR1 and CDR2 from the germline V gene are SNHLY and FYNNEI. Trimming pared 6 bases from V and 4 bases from J, leaving 10 bases between. The CDR3 has 13 residues. CDR3 protein: CASRSGTNQPQHF. The CDR3, as DNA: TGTGCCAGCAGATCCGGGACAAATCAGCCCCAGCATTTT.

The sample holds many counts of this clonotype. V is TRBV5-6 and J is TRBJ2-7; D gene ambiguous. Germline assignment: CDR1 SGHDT and CDR2 YYEEEE. Trimming removed 0 bases at V and 3 bases at J, with 10 bases between. This CDR3 has 14 residues. CDR3 DNA: TGTGCCAGCAGCTTGGCCGGCAGGATCTACGAGCAGTACTTC. It yields the protein CASSLAGRIYEQYF. Together with reference TRBV5-6 and TRBJ2-7, the CDR3 gives the full variable domain: DAGVTQSPTHLIKTRGQQVTLRCSPKSGHDTVSWYQQALGQGPQFIFQYYEEEERQRGNFPDRFSGHQFPNYSSELNVNALLLGDSALYLCASSLAGRIYEQYFGPGTRLTVT.

In this sample, this clonotype turned up once. The V and J genes are TRBV14 and TRBJ2-5; D may be TRBD2 (6 bases). This CDR3 comprises 17 residues. Germline V gene sequence: CDR1 SGHDN, CDR2 FVKESK. Trimming left V 0 bases short and J 0 bases short, with 14 bases between. The DNA for the CDR3 is TGTGCCAGCAGCCAAGATTTCGGGGGACCGTACCAAGAGACCCAGTACTTC. Its translation is CASSQDFGGPYQETQYF.

The gene calls are TRBV30 and TRBJ2-3, with D possibly TRBD1 on 6 matching bases. The V end lost 5 bases, the J end lost 4 bases, and 10 bases lay between the germline ends. CDR1 and CDR2 (germline): GTSNPN, SVGIG (reference sequence). This CDR3 is 12 amino acids long. The CDR3 DNA reads TGTGCCTGGGGACAGCGCGCAGATACGCAGTATTTT. As protein: CAWGQRADTQYF.

This clonotype was seen repeatedly, ten times or more. The gene calls are TRBV6-5 and TRBJ2-7, with TRBD2 as a possible D gene (5 bases). V was pared by 2 bases and J by 6 bases, with 5 bases between. CDR3 length equals 11 residues. Germline lookup yields CDR1 MNHEY and CDR2 SVGAGI. The CDR3 region has the DNA TGTGCCAGCAGTTACGAGGGCGAGCAGTACTTC. It codes for CASSYEGEQYF.

This clonotype was seen many times. The chain is built from TRBV20-1 and TRBJ2-5, with TRBD2 as a possible D gene (6 bases). This CDR3 spans 15 amino acids. Germline-derived CDR1 and CDR2 are DFQATT and SNEGSKA (reference sequence). V was clipped by 4 bases and J by 3 bases, with 18 bases between them. The CDR3: CSATQASVWEETQYF. The CDR3 DNA is TGCAGTGCTACCCAAGCTAGCGTATGGGAAGAGACCCAGTACTTC.

The chain has TRBV12-3 or TRBV12-4 and TRBJ1-1; the D gene is possibly TRBD1 (5 bases). The V gene lost 5 bases and the J gene lost 0 bases, with 10 bases spanning the gap. CDR3 length: 14 amino acids. The CDR3 DNA follows: TGTGCCAGCAGTGAGGGACTGATGAACACTGAAGCTTTCTTT. This sequence encodes CASSEGLMNTEAFF.

The chain has TRBV7-9 and TRBJ2-7; 13 bases agree with TRBD2. The J segment lost 1 base and the V segment lost 0 bases, leaving 9 bases of the junction unmatched. The CDR3 covers 19 residues. Germline V gene lookup returns CDR1 SEHNR and CDR2 FQNEAQ (reference sequence). The CDR3 protein is CASSLAEGLAGSRSYEQYF. DNA for the CDR3: TGTGCCAGCAGCTTAGCTGAGGGACTAGCGGGATCGCGGTCCTACGAGCAGTACTTC.

This clonotype was detected only once. The chain recombines TRBV27 with TRBJ2-2; either TRBD1 or TRBD2 may fit D (5 bases each). The CDR3 covers 12 residues. V lost 4 bases and J 7 bases, leaving 7 bases between the germline ends. Germline-derived CDR1 and CDR2 are MNHEY and SMNVEV (reference sequence). DNA for the CDR3: TGTGCCAGCAGTTCTGGGGGCGGGGAGCTGTTTTTT. Protein sequence: CASSSGGGELFF.

The V call is TRBV20-1, the J call TRBJ2-3; 8 positions agree with TRBD2. The CDR3 is 16 residues long. Trimming took 6 bases from V and 2 from J; bases not matched to a gene: 13. The germline V gene has CDR1 DFQATT and CDR2 SNEGSKA (reference sequence). CDR3 in DNA: TGCAGTGCCAGCAGCGTTAGCGGGGCAGCCACAGATACGCAGTATTTT. Protein sequence: CSASSVSGAATDTQYF.

V and J are TRBV2 and TRBJ1-5, with TRBD1 matching 7 bases. CDR1 is SNHLY and CDR2 is FYNNEI in the germline V gene. The CDR3 runs 16 residues. The J segment lost 3 bases and the V segment lost 8 bases, leaving 13 bases of the junction unmatched. The CDR3 loop is CASRKTTGEANQPQHF. The CDR3 nucleotides are TGTGCCAGCCGAAAGACCACAGGGGAGGCCAATCAGCCCCAGCATTTT.

This clonotype was found a few times. The gene calls are TRBV29-1 and TRBJ2-5; 15 bases are shared with TRBD2. This CDR3 contains 15 residues. V lost 3 bases to trimming and J lost 3 bases; unmatched junction nucleotides: 2. In germline, CDR1 is SQVTM, CDR2 ANQGSEA. In DNA, the CDR3 is TGCAGCGTTGAGCGGACTAGCGGGAGGGAAGAGACCCAGTACTTC. Amino acid sequence: CSVERTSGREETQYF. Full variable domain (outside the CDR3, taken from reference TRBV29-1 and TRBJ2-5): SAVISQKPSRDICQRGTSLTIQCQVDSQVTMMFWYRQQPGQSLTLIATANQGSEATYESGFVIDKFPISRPNLTFSTLTVSNMSPEDSSIYLCSVERTSGREETQYFGPGTRLLVL.

Points on this clonotype: With a much larger clone just one base away, this may be a read error. The chain employs TRBV2 and TRBJ1-5; D is ambiguous. CDR1 SNHLY and CDR2 FYNNEI come from the germline V gene. This CDR3 region has 13 residues. The CDR3 DNA is TGTGCCAGCAGTGAAATGAGAAATCAGCTCCAGCATTTT. Amino acid sequence: CASSEMRNQLQHF.

The chain links TRBV6-5 to TRBJ1-5; no reliable D call. CDR1 is MNHEY, CDR2 SVGAGI, per germline. The CDR3 is 14 amino acids. With 4 bases removed from V and 1 base from J, the gap between germline ends came to 8 bases. CDR3 coding DNA: TGTGCCAGCAGTTCGGCCGGGAGCAATCAGCCCCAGCATTTT. As protein: CASSSAGSNQPQHF.

This clonotype has just a few counts. V gene TRBV4-3 combines with J gene TRBJ1-2, with TRBD1 matching 10 bases. V lost 0 bases and J lost 3; bases outside the gene matches: 4. This CDR3 has 16 amino acids. The germline V gene encodes CDR1 LGHNA and CDR2 YSLEER. This chain's CDR3 is CASSQDETGGHYGYTF. Written as DNA, the CDR3 is TGCGCCAGCAGCCAAGATGAGACAGGGGGCCACTATGGCTACACCTTC.